The clone carrying this T cell receptor beta chain was observed a handful of times. This entry comes from a study of beta chain features in type 1 diabetes. Sequenced material consisted of expressed TCRB transcripts (all of the isolated RNA was reverse transcribed). Clones were read by immunoSEQ multiplex PCR, and TCRdb kept only the in-frame ones, dropping some. In the table there are hundreds of thousands of clones, roughly a sixth of which are singletons. V was shortened by 4 bases and J by 1 base, with 7 bases between the two germline ends. Germline CDR1 reads SNHLY; CDR2 reads FYNNEI. The length of the CDR3 is 13 residues. Over 95% purity was reached by all sorted populations.

This clonotype was obtained from a woman younger than 30 in good health. Sequenced sample: naive CD4+ T cells from blood. This chain uses TRBV2 with TRBJ1-2; D gene unclear. CDR3 nucleotide sequence: TGTGCCAGCAGTGGGCTGGATAACTATGGCTACACCTTC. Translating it yields CASSGLDNYGYTF.